This passage covers 13 T cell receptor beta chains from one sample sequenced in a study of blood T cell repertoires in COVID-19. Clones were sequenced by immunoSEQ multiplex PCR, and TCRdb holds only the in-frame ones, with some missing. The data contain around 87,000 clones, 80% to 90% of them seen just once; the ten biggest clones take up 8% to 10%. Sequenced: peripheral blood. Every receptor here comes from a man aged 45-65 years with acute or convalescent COVID-19.

This clone was observed once. J is TRBJ2-7 and V is TRBV19; D gene ambiguous. Germline V gene lookup returns CDR1 LNHDA and CDR2 SQIVND (reference sequence). V lost 5 bases, J lost 7 bases, and 15 bases lay in between. The CDR3 has 13 residues. CDR3 coding DNA: TGTGCCAGTAGTGGCCAGGTGGGTGGGGAGCAGTACGTC. This sequence encodes CASSGQVGGEQYV.

The V and J genes are TRBV12-3 or TRBV12-4 and TRBJ1-5, with D possibly TRBD1 on 6 matching bases. The germline V and J ends were trimmed by 6 bases and 4 bases, with 7 bases remaining between them. This CDR3 has 12 residues. The CDR3 sequence: CASRTGNQPQHF. The CDR3, as DNA: TGTGCCAGCAGGACAGGTAATCAGCCCCAGCATTTT.

The chain carries TRBV6-5 and TRBJ2-7, with D tentatively TRBD1 (5 bases). The V end lost 5 bases, the J end lost 3 bases, and 14 bases lay between the germline ends. Germline CDR1 reads MNHEY; CDR2 reads SVGAGI. The CDR3 is 14 residues long. As DNA, the CDR3 is TGTGCCAGCAGTCGACAGACCCAATACTACGAGCAGTACGTC. It codes for CASSRQTQYYEQYV.

The chain carries TRBV19 and TRBJ1-5, with 11 bases aligning to TRBD1. Germline trimming cut 7 bases from V and 7 bases from J; bases unmatched to any gene: 9. This CDR3 region has 15 residues. Germline assignment: CDR1 LNHDA and CDR2 SQIVND (reference sequence). DNA of the CDR3: TGTGCCAGTATAGGGACAGGGGGAGGCGGGCAGCCCCAGCATTTT. Its protein is CASIGTGGGGQPQHF.

The chain has TRBV3-1 (or the pseudogene TRBV3-2) and TRBJ2-7; 11 bases are shared with TRBD2. The J segment lost 5 bases and the V segment lost 1 base, leaving 7 bases of the junction unmatched. The CDR3 is made up of 16 amino acids. CDR1 is LGHDT and CDR2 is YNNKEL in the germline V gene (reference sequence). The DNA of the CDR3 is TGTGCCAGCAGCCAAGGCCCCCTAGCGGGGGGACACGAGCAGTACTTC. Protein sequence: CASSQGPLAGGHEQYF.

This chain links TRBV6-2 or TRBV6-3 with TRBJ1-2; 10 nucleotides agree with TRBD1. The V and J ends lost 5 bases and 2 bases, in that order; junction bases with no gene match: 8. The CDR3 length is 16 residues. Germline CDR1 and CDR2: MNHEY and SVGEGT. CDR3 bases: TGTGCCAGCAGTACGCAGACAGGGGGCCCGAACTATGGCTACACCTTC. Translation: CASSTQTGGPNYGYTF.

The V and J genes are TRBV7-4 and TRBJ1-5; D is undetermined. The CDR3 consists of 20 residues. Germline loops: CDR1 SGHVT, CDR2 SQSDAQ. V was trimmed by 3 bases and J by 6 bases, leaving 30 bases between them. In DNA form, the CDR3 reads TGTGCCAGCAGCTTTGTGGCGGCGGTGAACGCCAAGCCGTTCATTCAGCCCCAGCATTTT. Its translation is CASSFVAAVNAKPFIQPQHF.

The V call is TRBV18, the J call TRBJ1-6, with no clear D. The V gene's germline CDR1 is KGHSH and CDR2 LQKENI. The V and J ends lost 2 bases and 8 bases respectively, with 10 bases between them. The CDR3 is 14 amino acids. DNA for the CDR3: TGTGCCAGCTCACCAGCAAAGGCGGATTCACCCCTCCACTTT. It translates to CASSPAKADSPLHF.

The J gene is TRBJ2-1, the V gene TRBV24-1; a possible D gene is TRBD1 (5 bases). The CDR3 has 13 residues. V dropped 11 bases and J dropped 5 bases, with 15 bases sitting between them. The germline V gene has CDR1 KGHDR and CDR2 SFDVKD. CDR3 residues: CAIRAKGHNEQFF. CDR3 DNA sequence: TGTGCCATCAGGGCGAAGGGGCACAATGAGCAGTTCTTC.

This clone was counted a single time. The rearrangement links TRBV7-6 to TRBJ2-7, with 10 nucleotides matching TRBD2. The CDR3 runs to 15 residues. Losses at the gene ends were 4 bases for V and 2 bases for J; bases not matched to a gene: 5. CDR1 is SGHVS, CDR2 FNYEAQ, per germline. The CDR3 sequence: CASSYLAGDTYEQYF. The CDR3 coding sequence is TGTGCCAGCAGCTACCTAGCGGGGGACACCTACGAGCAGTACTTC.

V usage is TRBV7-9 and J usage is TRBJ2-2, with TRBD2 identical over 10 bases. V shed 5 bases, J shed 3 bases, and the junction held 6 bases outside the gene matches. The germline V gene encodes CDR1 SEHNR and CDR2 FQNEAQ (reference sequence). The CDR3 sequence is 16 residues long. CDR3 amino acids: CASSPASGGDTGELFF. CDR3 coding DNA: TGTGCCAGCAGCCCCGCTAGCGGGGGCGACACCGGGGAGCTGTTTTTT.

The V gene is TRBV13, the J gene TRBJ2-1, with 10 bases lining up with TRBD2. V was pared by 4 bases and J by 6 bases, with 15 bases of the junction left unmatched. Germline V gene sequence: CDR1 PRHDT, CDR2 FYEKMQ (reference sequence). This CDR3 contains 18 residues. For the CDR3, the DNA is TGTGCCAGCAGCTCACGTCATCTAGCGGGGGCTCTACGCAATGAGCAGTTCTTC. Its protein is CASSSRHLAGALRNEQFF.

The rearrangement uses TRBV3-1 (or the pseudogene TRBV3-2) and TRBJ2-2; D unresolved. This CDR3 has 15 amino acids. Germline V CDR1 and CDR2: LGHDT, YNNKEL (reference sequence). The V end lost 3 bases, the J end lost 4 bases, and 12 bases lay between the germline ends. The CDR3 DNA reads TGTGCCAGCAGCCAGCCGGGTCGCCTCACCGGGGAGCTGTTTTTT. Its translation is CASSQPGRLTGELFF.